This T cell receptor beta chain comes out of a study of preoperative IRX-2 immunotherapy in early breast cancer. The CDR3 is 14 residues long. V was cut by 3 bases and J by 4 bases, with 8 bases left in between. Germline lookup yields CDR1 SGHDT and CDR2 YYEEEE. Clones were read by immunoSEQ multiplex PCR, and TCRdb kept only the in-frame ones, dropping some. This sample yields 34,000 or so clones, of which more than 90% are seen a single time; about 6% belongs to the top ten. This sample's treatment: preoperative locoregional IRX-2 cytokine immunotherapy. Sample collection occurred from a patient treated with IRX-2 immunotherapy. This receptor was taken from a human donor with breast cancer. The chain joins TRBV5-6 to TRBJ1-6; D gene unclear. The CDR3 DNA reads TGTGCCAGCAGCTCATCGGGGTATAATTCACCCCTCCACTTT. This codes for CASSSSGYNSPLHF.